The sequence of this TCR beta chain was determined in a study of response to subunit inactivated influenza vaccine. Study-wide findings and caveats: Authors suggested seasonal influenza vaccinations each recruit few new T cells.

This clonotype was recorded a few times. What it binds is not known. One entry per CDR3 protein results from TCRdb running MiXCR on the RT-PCR reads. The data hold 250,000 to 350,000 distinct CDR3 sequences, with around 20% observed a single time. Germline-derived CDR1 and CDR2 are SQVTM and ANQGSEA. With V trimmed by 4 bases and J by 8 bases, 1 base remained unmatched. The CDR3 runs 11 residues. The starting material was PBMCs from blood, obtained about 20 months after vaccination. This TCR derives from a man aged 50 to 69 who received an inactivated influenza vaccine. This chain connects TRBV29-1 to TRBJ1-1, with 10 positions matching TRBD1. Written as DNA, the CDR3 is TGCAGCGTTGCGGACAGGGGGGAAGCTTTCTTT. It yields the protein CSVADRGEAFF. The full variable domain, rest sourced from reference TRBV29-1 and TRBJ1-1, is SAVISQKPSRDICQRGTSLTIQCQVDSQVTMMFWYRQQPGQSLTLIATANQGSEATYESGFVIDKFPISRPNLTFSTLTVSNMSPEDSSIYLCSVADRGEAFFGQGTRLTVV.